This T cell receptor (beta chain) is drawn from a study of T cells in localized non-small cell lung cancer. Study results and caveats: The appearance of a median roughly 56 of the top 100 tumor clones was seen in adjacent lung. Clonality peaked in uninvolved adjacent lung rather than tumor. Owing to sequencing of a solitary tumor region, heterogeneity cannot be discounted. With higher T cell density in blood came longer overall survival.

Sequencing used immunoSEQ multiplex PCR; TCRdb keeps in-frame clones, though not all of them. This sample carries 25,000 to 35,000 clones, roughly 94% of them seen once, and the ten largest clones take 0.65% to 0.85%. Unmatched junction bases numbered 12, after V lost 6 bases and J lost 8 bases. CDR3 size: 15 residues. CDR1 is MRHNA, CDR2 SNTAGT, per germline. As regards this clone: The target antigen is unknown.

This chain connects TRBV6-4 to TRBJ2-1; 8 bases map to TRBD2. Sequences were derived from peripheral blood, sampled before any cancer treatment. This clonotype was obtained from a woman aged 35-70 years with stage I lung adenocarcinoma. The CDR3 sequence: CASRRWGTRGDEQFF. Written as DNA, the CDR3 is TGTGCCAGCAGGAGGTGGGGGACTAGGGGCGATGAGCAGTTCTTC.